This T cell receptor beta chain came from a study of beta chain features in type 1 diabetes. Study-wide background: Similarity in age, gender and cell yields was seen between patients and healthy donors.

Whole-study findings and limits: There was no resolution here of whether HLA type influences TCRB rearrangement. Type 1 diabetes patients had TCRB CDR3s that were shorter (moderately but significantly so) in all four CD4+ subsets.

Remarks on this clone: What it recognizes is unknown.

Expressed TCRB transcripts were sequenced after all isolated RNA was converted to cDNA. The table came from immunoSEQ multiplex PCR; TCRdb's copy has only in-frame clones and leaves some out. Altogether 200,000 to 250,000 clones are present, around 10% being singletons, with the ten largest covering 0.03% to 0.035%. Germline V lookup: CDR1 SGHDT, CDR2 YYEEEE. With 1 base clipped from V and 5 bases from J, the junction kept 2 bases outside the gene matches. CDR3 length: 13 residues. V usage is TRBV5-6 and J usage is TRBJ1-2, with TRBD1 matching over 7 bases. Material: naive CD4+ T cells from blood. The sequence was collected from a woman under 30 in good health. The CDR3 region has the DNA TGTGCCAGCAGCTTGACAGGGGCGTATGGCTACACCTTC. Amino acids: CASSLTGAYGYTF.